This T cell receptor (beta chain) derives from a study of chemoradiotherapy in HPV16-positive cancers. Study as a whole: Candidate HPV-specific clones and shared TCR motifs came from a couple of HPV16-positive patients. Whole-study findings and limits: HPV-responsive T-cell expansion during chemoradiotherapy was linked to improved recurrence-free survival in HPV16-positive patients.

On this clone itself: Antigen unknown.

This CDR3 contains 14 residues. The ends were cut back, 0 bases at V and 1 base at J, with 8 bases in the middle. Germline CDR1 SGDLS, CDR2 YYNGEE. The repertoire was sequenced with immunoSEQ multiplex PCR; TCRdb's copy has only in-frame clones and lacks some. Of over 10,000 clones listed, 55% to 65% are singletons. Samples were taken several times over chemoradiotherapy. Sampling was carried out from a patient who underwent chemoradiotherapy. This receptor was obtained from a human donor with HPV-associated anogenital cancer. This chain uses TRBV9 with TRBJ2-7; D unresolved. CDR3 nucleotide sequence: TGTGCCAGCAGCGTAGAGTCTGCATCCTACGAGCAGTACTTC. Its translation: CASSVESASYEQYF.